This T cell receptor beta chain was documented in a study of T cell responses to AZD1222 COVID-19 vaccine. Turning to the study itself: Both about-4-week and about-12-week second-dose recipients were combined. Study results and caveats: Across the whole spike, CD4 TCRs peaked at regions 160-218 and 743-854. A mostly white British donor set with more females was recruited, and clonal diversity was possibly underestimated. Rises in breadth and depth of Spike-specific TCRs came after two AZD1222 doses.

Assay used: immunoSEQ multiplex PCR; TCRdb lists only in-frame clones, some missing. The sample lists about 120,000 clones, around 90% occurring once. Regarding this clone: What it binds is unknown.

CDR1 is LNHDA and CDR2 is SQIVND in the germline V gene (reference sequence). CDR3 length equals 12 residues. Trimming removed 4 bases from V and 6 bases from J; junction bases left unmatched: 1. The chain links TRBV19 to TRBJ1-2; 8 nucleotides agree with TRBD1. The source is an adult in good health. Source: peripheral blood, taken on day 0 of AZD1222 vaccination. The CDR3 DNA reads as TGTGCCAGTAGTACAGGGGGCGATGGCTACACCTTC. Translated: CASSTGGDGYTF.